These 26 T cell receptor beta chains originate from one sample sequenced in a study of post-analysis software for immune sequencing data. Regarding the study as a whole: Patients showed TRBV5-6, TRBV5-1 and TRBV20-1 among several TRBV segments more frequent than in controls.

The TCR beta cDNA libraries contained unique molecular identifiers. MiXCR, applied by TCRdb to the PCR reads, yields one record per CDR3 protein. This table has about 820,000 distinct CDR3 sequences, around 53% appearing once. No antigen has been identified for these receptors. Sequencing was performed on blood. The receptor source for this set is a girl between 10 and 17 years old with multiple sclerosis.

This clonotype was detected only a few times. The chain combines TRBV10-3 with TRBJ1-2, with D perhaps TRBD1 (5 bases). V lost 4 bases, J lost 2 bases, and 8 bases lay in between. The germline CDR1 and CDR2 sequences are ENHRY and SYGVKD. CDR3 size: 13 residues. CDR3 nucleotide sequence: TGTGCCATCAGTGCGCCAGGGAACTATGGCTACACCTTC. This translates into CAISAPGNYGYTF.

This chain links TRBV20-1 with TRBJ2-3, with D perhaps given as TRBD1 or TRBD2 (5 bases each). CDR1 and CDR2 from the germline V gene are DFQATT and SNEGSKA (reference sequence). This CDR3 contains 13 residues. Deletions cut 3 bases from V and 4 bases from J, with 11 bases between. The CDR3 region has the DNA TGCAGTGCTAGGGTTCAGGGACCAGATACGCAGTATTTT. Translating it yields CSARVQGPDTQYF.

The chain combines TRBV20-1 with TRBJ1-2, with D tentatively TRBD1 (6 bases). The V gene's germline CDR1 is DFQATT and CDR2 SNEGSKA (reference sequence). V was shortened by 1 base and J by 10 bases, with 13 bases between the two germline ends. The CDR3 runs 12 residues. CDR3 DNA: TGCAGTGCTAGAGCCCAGCCAGGGGACTACACCTTC. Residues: CSARAQPGDYTF.

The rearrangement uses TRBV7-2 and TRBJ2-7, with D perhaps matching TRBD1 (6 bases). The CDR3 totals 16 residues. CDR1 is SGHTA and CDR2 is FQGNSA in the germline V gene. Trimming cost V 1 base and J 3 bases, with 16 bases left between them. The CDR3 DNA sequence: TGTGCCAGCAGCTTAGTGGGACAACCGGGCTTCTACGAGCAGTACTTC. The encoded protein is CASSLVGQPGFYEQYF.

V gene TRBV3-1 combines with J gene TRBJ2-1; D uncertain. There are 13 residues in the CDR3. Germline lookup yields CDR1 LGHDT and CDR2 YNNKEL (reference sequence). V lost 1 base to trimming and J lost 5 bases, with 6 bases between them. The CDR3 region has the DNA TGTGCCAGCAGCCAAGTACCACACAATGAGCAGTTCTTC. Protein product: CASSQVPHNEQFF.

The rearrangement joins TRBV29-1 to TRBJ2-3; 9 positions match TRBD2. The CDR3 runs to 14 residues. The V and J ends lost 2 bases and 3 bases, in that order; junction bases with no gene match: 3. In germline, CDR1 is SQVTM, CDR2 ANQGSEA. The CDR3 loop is CSVEWREGTDTQYF. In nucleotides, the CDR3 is TGCAGCGTTGAATGGCGGGAGGGGACAGATACGCAGTATTTT.

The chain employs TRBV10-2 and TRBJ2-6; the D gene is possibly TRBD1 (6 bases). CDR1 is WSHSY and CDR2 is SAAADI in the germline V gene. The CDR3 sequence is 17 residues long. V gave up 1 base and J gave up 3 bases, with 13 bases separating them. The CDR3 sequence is CASSEFGAGVGANVLTF. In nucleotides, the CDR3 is TGCGCCAGCAGTGAGTTTGGGGCAGGGGTTGGGGCCAACGTCCTGACTTTC.

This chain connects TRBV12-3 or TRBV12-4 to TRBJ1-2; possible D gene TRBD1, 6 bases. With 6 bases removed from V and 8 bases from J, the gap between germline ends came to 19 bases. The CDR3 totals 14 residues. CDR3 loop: CASSPGGRRDGYTF. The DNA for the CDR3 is TGTGCCAGCAGCCCTGGGGGCCGGAGGGACGGCTACACCTTC.

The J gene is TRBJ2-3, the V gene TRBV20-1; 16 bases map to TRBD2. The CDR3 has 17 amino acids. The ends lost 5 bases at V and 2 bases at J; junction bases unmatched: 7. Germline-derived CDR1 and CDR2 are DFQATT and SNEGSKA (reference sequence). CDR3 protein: CSALGLAGGPVTDTQYF. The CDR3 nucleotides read TGCAGTGCTTTGGGACTAGCGGGAGGGCCAGTCACAGATACGCAGTATTTT.

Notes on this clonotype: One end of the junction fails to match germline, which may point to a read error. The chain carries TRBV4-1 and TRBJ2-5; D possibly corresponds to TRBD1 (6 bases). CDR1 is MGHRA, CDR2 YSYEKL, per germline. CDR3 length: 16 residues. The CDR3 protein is CVSSHGVIRGPRAQYF. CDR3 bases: TGCGTCAGCAGCCACGGGGTTATCAGGGGTCCAAGGGCCCAGTACTTC.

The DNA for the CDR3 is TGCGCCAGCAGCCTAAGACCGGGGCATGAGCAGTTCTTC. The encoded protein is CASSLRPGHEQFF. V is TRBV5-1 and J is TRBJ2-1; the D gene could be TRBD1 or TRBD2 (5 bases each). V lost 4 bases and J 8 bases, leaving 13 bases between the germline ends. There are 13 residues in the CDR3. CDR1 is SGHRS and CDR2 is YFSETQ in the germline V gene.

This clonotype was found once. The CDR3 DNA sequence: TGTGCCAGCAGCCTGGGCCTGCCGGGCCTCGGCAATGAGCAGTTCTTC. Translation: CASSLGLPGLGNEQFF. J is TRBJ2-1 and V is TRBV14; D call uncertain. Trimming took off 4 bases at V and 6 bases at J, with 19 bases between the two ends. The CDR3 extends over 16 amino acids. Germline CDR1 SGHDN, CDR2 FVKESK.

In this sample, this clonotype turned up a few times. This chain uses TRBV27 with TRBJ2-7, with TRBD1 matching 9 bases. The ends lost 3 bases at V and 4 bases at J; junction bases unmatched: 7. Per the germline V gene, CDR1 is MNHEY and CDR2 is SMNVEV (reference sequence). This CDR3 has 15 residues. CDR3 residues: CASSFFGTGSYEQYF. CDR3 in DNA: TGTGCCAGCAGTTTTTTTGGGACAGGGTCTTACGAGCAGTACTTC.

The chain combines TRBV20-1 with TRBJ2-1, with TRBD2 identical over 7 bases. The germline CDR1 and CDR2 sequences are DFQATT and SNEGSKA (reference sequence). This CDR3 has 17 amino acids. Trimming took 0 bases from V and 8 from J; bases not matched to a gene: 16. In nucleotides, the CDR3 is TGCAGTGCTAGAGATCCGTCCGCTCTAGCGGTCGGCGATGAGCAGTTCTTC. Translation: CSARDPSALAVGDEQFF.

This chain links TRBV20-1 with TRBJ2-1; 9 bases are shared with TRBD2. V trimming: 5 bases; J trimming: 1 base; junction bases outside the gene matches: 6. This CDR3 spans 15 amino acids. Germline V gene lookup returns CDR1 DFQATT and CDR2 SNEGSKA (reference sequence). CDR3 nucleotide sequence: TGCAGTGCTGTACTAGCGGGCCTTTCCTACAATGAGCAGTTCTTC. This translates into CSAVLAGLSYNEQFF.

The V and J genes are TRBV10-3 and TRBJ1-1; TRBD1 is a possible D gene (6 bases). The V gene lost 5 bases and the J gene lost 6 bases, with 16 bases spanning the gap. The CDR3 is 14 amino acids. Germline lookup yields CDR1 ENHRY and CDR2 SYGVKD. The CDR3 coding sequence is TGTGCCATCAGTCAACAGGGAGTCTTCGCTGAAGCTTTCTTT. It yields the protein CAISQQGVFAEAFF.

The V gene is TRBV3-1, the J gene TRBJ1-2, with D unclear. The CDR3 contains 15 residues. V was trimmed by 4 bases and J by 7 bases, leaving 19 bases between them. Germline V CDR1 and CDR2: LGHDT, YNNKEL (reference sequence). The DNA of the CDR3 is TGTGCCAGCAGCCCCCATGACCGACTGGGAAGTGGCTACACCTTC. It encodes CASSPHDRLGSGYTF.

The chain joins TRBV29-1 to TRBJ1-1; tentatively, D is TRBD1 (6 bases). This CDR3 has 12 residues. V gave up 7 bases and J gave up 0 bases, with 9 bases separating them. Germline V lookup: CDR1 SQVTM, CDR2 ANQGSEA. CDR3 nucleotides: TGCAGCGCGGGGGCCCTGAACACTGAAGCTTTCTTT. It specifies CSAGALNTEAFF.

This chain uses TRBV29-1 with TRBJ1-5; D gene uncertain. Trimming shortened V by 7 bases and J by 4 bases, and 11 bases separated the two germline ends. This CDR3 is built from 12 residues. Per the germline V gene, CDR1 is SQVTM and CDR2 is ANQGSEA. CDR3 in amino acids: CSAMVLNQPQHF. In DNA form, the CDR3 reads TGCAGCGCTATGGTCCTGAATCAGCCCCAGCATTTT.

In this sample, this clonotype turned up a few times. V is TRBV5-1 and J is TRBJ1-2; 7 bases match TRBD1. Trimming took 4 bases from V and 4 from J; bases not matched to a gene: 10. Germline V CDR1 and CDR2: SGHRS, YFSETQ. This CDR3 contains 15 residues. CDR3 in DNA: TGCGCCAGCAGCCCGGGCGACAGGGTTGCCTATGGCTACACCTTC. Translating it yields CASSPGDRVAYGYTF. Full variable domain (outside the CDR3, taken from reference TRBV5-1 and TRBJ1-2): KAGVTQTPRYLIKTRGQQVTLSCSPISGHRSVSWYQQTPGQGLQFLFEYFSETQRNKGNFPGRFSGRQFSNSRSEMNVSTLELGDSALYLCASSPGDRVAYGYTFGSGTRLTVV.

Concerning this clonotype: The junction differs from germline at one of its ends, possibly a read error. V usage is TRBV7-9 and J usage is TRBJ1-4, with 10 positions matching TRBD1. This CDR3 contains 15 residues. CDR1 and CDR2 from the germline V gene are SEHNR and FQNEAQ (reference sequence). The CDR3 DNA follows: TGTGCCAGCAGCAACCGGGACAGGGGAAATGAAGAACTGTTTTTT. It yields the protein CASSNRDRGNEELFF.

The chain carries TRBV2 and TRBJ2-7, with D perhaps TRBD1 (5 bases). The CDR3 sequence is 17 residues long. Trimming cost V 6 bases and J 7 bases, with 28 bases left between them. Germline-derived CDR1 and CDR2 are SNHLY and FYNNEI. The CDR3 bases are TGTGCCAGCAGCACAAAGATTTTTGACAGCTCAGAAGGGGAGCAGTACTTC. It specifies CASSTKIFDSSEGEQYF.

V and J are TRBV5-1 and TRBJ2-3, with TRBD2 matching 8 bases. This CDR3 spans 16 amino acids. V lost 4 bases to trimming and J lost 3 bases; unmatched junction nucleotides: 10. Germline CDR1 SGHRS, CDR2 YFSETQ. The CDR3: CASSHFSRGGTDTQYF. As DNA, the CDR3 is TGCGCCAGCAGCCATTTTTCCCGGGGGGGGACAGATACGCAGTATTTT.

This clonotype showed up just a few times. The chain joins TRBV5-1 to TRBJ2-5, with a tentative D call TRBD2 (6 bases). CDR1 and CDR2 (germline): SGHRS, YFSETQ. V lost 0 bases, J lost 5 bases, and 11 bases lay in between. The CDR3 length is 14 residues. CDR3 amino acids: CASSLEGGRETQYF. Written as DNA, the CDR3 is TGCGCCAGCAGCTTGGAGGGAGGTCGCGAGACCCAGTACTTC.

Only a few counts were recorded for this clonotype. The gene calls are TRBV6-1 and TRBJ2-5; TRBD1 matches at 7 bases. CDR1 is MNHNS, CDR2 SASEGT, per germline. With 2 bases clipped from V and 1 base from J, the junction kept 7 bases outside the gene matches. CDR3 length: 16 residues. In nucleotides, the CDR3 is TGTGCCAGCAGTGAAATTTACAGGGGATCCCAAGAGACCCAGTACTTC. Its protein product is CASSEIYRGSQETQYF.

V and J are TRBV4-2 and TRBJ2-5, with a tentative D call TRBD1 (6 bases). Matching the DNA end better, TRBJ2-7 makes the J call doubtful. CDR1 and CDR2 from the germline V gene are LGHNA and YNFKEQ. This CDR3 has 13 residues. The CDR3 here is CASSQNREYEQYF. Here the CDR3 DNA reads TGTGCCAGCAGCCAGAACAGGGAGTACGAGCAGTACTTC.